This TCR beta chain was retrieved from a study of T cells of healthy individuals. This clonotype was observed a few times. Per the germline V gene, CDR1 is SGHTA and CDR2 is FQGNSA. The length of the CDR3 is 16 residues. Trimming cost V 1 base and J 4 bases; bases outside gene matches: 7. MiXCR was run by TCRdb on the 5' RACE reads, yielding one entry per CDR3 protein. The sample lists some 85,000 distinct CDR3 sequences, roughly 5.1% occurring once. The source is a female donor in good health. This rearrangement joins TRBV7-2 to TRBJ2-5; 9 bases are a match to TRBD1. The DNA for the CDR3 is TGTGCCAGCAGCTTAGAGGACAGGGGTAGGGGAGAGACCCAGTACTTC. It codes for CASSLEDRGRGETQYF.